This TCR beta chain originates from a study of HIV-infected patients and healthy controls. This clonotype is categorized as medium-sized. What it binds is not known. The repertoire came from unfractionated whole blood and reflected all unsorted peripheral T cells. Findings and caveats of the study: Diversity differences between study cohorts were not due to their slight age and sex differences. Compared with untreated HIV+ repertoires, healthy controls showed roughly threefold more distinct CDR3s and higher Shannon diversity. CMV-associated CDR3s mostly grew nonsignificantly during therapy, while HIV-associated CDR3s declined significantly.

cDNA was made from about 500 ng RNA using alpha and beta constant primers. Each of the alpha and beta chains got its own library through chain-specific third strand synthesis with indices. TCRdb used MiXCR to reprocess the 5' RACE reads, holding one entry per CDR3 protein. The data show 4,500 to 7,000 distinct CDR3 sequences, roughly 10% seen once. V dropped 5 bases and J dropped 9; count of bases not matched to a gene: 3. This CDR3 has 12 amino acids. Germline loops: CDR1 SEHNR, CDR2 FQNEAQ (reference sequence). V gene TRBV7-9 combines with J gene TRBJ2-1, with 8 bases fitting TRBD1. This receptor was identified in an adult with HIV infection. Source: blood, taken before antiretroviral therapy. The CDR3 DNA is TGTGCCAGCAGCCCAGGGGGCTTTGAGCAGTTCTTC. Amino acids: CASSPGGFEQFF.